This entry lists 13 T cell receptor beta chains sequenced from one sample in a study of identical twins. In TCRdb, the 5' RACE reads were re-called with MiXCR into one record per CDR3 protein. The sample lists about 470,000 distinct CDR3 sequences, roughly 26% occurring once. These same data were also listed under a study on T cells expressing NK-cell markers.

Sequences were obtained from CD4+ T cells sorted from blood. The receptor set was obtained from a woman under 30 in good health.

This chain joins TRBV6-5 and TRBJ1-3; D perhaps matches TRBD1 (5 bases). Trimming removed 3 bases at V and 0 bases at J, with 9 bases between. The CDR3 extends over 15 amino acids. Germline V CDR1 and CDR2: MNHEY, SVGAGI. The CDR3 region has the DNA TGTGCCAGCAGTTATGACAGCACCTCTGGAAACACCATATATTTT. This codes for CASSYDSTSGNTIYF.

Only a few counts were recorded for this clonotype. The chain employs TRBV7-2 and TRBJ2-4, with a tentative D call TRBD1 (5 bases). CDR1 and CDR2 from the germline V gene are SGHTA and FQGNSA. The V end lost 2 bases, the J end lost 9 bases, and 14 bases lay between the germline ends. This CDR3 has 14 residues. CDR3 nucleotides: TGTGCCAGCAGCTTACTCCAGGGTTCAGGCATTCAGTACTTC. This encodes CASSLLQGSGIQYF.

The chain uses TRBV6-5 and TRBJ2-7; TRBD2 matches 10 bases. V lost 1 base and J lost 4; bases outside the gene matches: 10. CDR1 is MNHEY and CDR2 is SVGAGI in the germline V gene. This CDR3 is 17 amino acids long. The CDR3 DNA reads as TGTGCCAGCAGTTACTTGGCGAGCGGGAGGGCCCGGTACGAGCAGTACTTC. Translation: CASSYLASGRARYEQYF.

This clonotype was seen a handful of times. The V gene is TRBV9, the J gene TRBJ2-6; no reliable D call. CDR1 SGDLS and CDR2 YYNGEE come from the germline V gene. The CDR3 has 16 residues. Between the trimmed V and J ends, which lost 0 bases and 0 bases, there was a span of 7 bases. DNA of the CDR3: TGTGCCAGCAGCGTAGACTGGACCTCTGGGGCCAACGTCCTGACTTTC. Protein: CASSVDWTSGANVLTF.

There are a few counts of this clonotype. In DNA form, the CDR3 reads TGTGCCACCAGCCCGCAGGTTTCTGGGGCCAACGTCCTGACTTTC. It specifies CATSPQVSGANVLTF. This chain joins TRBV15 and TRBJ2-6; D is unclear. Per the germline V gene, CDR1 is LNHNV and CDR2 is YYDKDF (reference sequence). The CDR3 is 15 residues long. V was trimmed by 5 bases and J by 1 base, leaving 9 bases between them.

The chain joins TRBV15 to TRBJ2-2; D uncertain. The V end lost 5 bases, the J end lost 1 base, and 8 bases lay between the germline ends. The germline CDR1 and CDR2 sequences are LNHNV and YYDKDF (reference sequence). This CDR3 is built from 14 residues. As DNA, the CDR3 is TGTGCCACCAGCGAGTGGGGGAACACCGGGGAGCTGTTTTTT. Encoded protein: CATSEWGNTGELFF.

This clonotype was picked up many times. The chain joins TRBV28 to TRBJ2-1; D might be TRBD2 (5 bases). Germline V gene data show CDR1 as MDHEN and CDR2 as SYDVKM. The V end lost 5 bases, the J end lost 7 bases, and 9 bases lay between the germline ends. This CDR3 has 12 residues. The CDR3 coding sequence is TGTGCCAGCAGTCTCAGGAGGAATGAGCAGTTCTTC. It translates to CASSLRRNEQFF.

This sequence joins TRBV7-2 and TRBJ1-1; D remains unclear. The germline V and J ends were trimmed by 1 base and 8 bases, with 8 bases remaining between them. Germline values: CDR1 SGHTA, CDR2 FQGNSA. The CDR3 covers 12 residues. This CDR3 is CASSLGLVEAFF. The CDR3 bases are TGTGCCAGCAGCTTAGGCCTAGTAGAAGCTTTCTTT.

This clonotype was counted a few times. This chain connects TRBV5-1 to TRBJ1-3; 9 nucleotides align to TRBD1. Germline V gives CDR1 SGHRS, CDR2 YFSETQ. This CDR3 comprises 15 residues. Trimming at V came to 2 bases and at J to 5 bases, leaving 5 bases not matched to a gene. The CDR3 here is CASSLTGTGRNTIYF. CDR3 in DNA: TGCGCCAGCAGCTTAACCGGGACAGGGAGAAACACCATATATTTT.

This clonotype was seen more than once but under ten times. The chain combines TRBV7-3 with TRBJ1-1; weak D call: TRBD1 (5 bases). The V end lost 2 bases, the J end lost 8 bases, and 12 bases lay between the germline ends. The CDR3 runs to 13 residues. The germline CDR1 and CDR2 sequences are SGHTA and FQGTGA. The CDR3 protein is CASSLSKTAEAFF. The CDR3 DNA reads TGTGCCAGCAGCTTATCTAAGACAGCCGAAGCTTTCTTT.

This clonotype was seen a few times. The V call is TRBV6-2 or TRBV6-3, the J call TRBJ2-5; tentatively, D is TRBD2 (6 bases). V was trimmed by 4 bases and J by 5 bases, leaving 17 bases between them. The CDR3 length is 15 residues. Per the germline V gene, CDR1 is MNHEY and CDR2 is SVGEGT. The CDR3 nucleotides are TGTGCCAGCAGTTCGGCGGGACTCCGGTCGGAGACCCAGTACTTC. Translating it yields CASSSAGLRSETQYF.

V gene TRBV5-5 combines with J gene TRBJ2-7; D remains ambiguous. The CDR3 spans 12 residues. Trimming removed 4 bases at V and 6 bases at J, with 11 bases between. Germline V gene sequence: CDR1 SGHKS, CDR2 YYEKEE (reference sequence). The CDR3 spells CASSVWGGEQYF. For the CDR3, the DNA is TGTGCCAGCAGCGTCTGGGGTGGCGAGCAGTACTTC.

This clonotype was seen more than once but under ten times. The chain recombines TRBV5-5 with TRBJ1-5; D might be TRBD1 (6 bases). Germline lookup yields CDR1 SGHKS and CDR2 YYEKEE (reference sequence). CDR3 size: 16 residues. V was cut by 4 bases and J by 5 bases, with 19 bases left in between. The CDR3 DNA reads as TGTGCCAGCAGCCGTAGGTGGGACTCAGGGGATCAGCCCCAGCATTTT. Translated, it gives CASSRRWDSGDQPQHF.